Below, 5 T cell receptor beta chains from the same sample are listed, as sequenced in a study of a mutant IDH1 vaccine in newly diagnosed glioma. Stated time point: baseline, week 1 (first vaccination visit). The treatment denotes: pre-vaccination baseline after standard-of-care therapy. The protocol was immunoSEQ multiplex PCR, while the TCRdb copy is restricted to in-frame clones and leaves out a portion. The sample consists of about 92,000 clones, about 83% of them appearing once. The material was PBMCs, obtained from a glioma patient treated with radiotherapy, temozolomide or both. The source of these receptors is a woman aged 45 to 65 with glioma.

CDR3 protein: CASSLEGYGYTF. The CDR3, as DNA: TGTGCCAGCAGCTTGGAAGGGTACGGCTACACCTTC. This sequence joins TRBV5-5 and TRBJ1-2; no clear D. This CDR3 comprises 12 residues. V lost 0 bases and J lost 8, with 8 bases in between. Germline V gene sequence: CDR1 SGHKS, CDR2 YYEKEE (reference sequence).

V usage is TRBV7-2 and J usage is TRBJ1-6, with 7 nucleotides matching TRBD1. The CDR3 loop spans 14 amino acids. J gave up 9 bases and V 1 base, and 3 bases lay outside the gene matches. In germline, CDR1 is SGHTA, CDR2 FQGNSA. The CDR3 loop reads CASSLGQGSSPLHF. The CDR3, as DNA: TGTGCCAGCAGCTTAGGACAGGGTAGTTCACCCCTCCACTTT.

V gene TRBV6-1 combines with J gene TRBJ1-3; D uncertain. The V end lost 2 bases, the J end lost 0 bases, and 14 bases lay between the germline ends. This CDR3 has 17 amino acids. The V gene's germline CDR1 is MNHNS and CDR2 SASEGT. CDR3 DNA sequence: TGTGCCAGCAGTGAACTAATACGGAAGAACTCTGGAAACACCATATATTTT. Translation gives CASSELIRKNSGNTIYF.

This sequence joins TRBV5-6 and TRBJ1-3; no reliable D call. The germline V gene encodes CDR1 SGHDT and CDR2 YYEEEE. This CDR3 spans 15 amino acids. Trimming removed 2 bases from V and 3 bases from J, with 12 bases in between. The CDR3 region is CASSFLSTHGNTIYF. CDR3 nucleotide sequence: TGTGCCAGCAGCTTCCTATCGACTCATGGAAACACCATATATTTT.

V and J are TRBV9 and TRBJ2-6; maybe TRBD1 (5 bases). The CDR3 loop spans 17 amino acids. Germline V gives CDR1 SGDLS, CDR2 YYNGEE. The germline V and J ends were trimmed by 0 bases and 4 bases, with 14 bases remaining between them. The CDR3 sequence is CASSVGGPSLGANVLTF. The CDR3 coding sequence is TGTGCCAGCAGCGTAGGGGGCCCTTCGCTCGGGGCCAACGTCCTGACTTTC.